This TCR beta chain stems from a study of cytomegalovirus exposure and HLA in healthy donors. The study, taken as a whole, reports: The authors listed about 170 TCR beta chains as cytomegalovirus-associated. Reports indicate that TCR beta sequences accurately predicted the HLA-A and HLA-B alleles of most subjects.

Unrecorded immune exposure was likely among donors, who were nominally healthy when sampled. This CDR3 is 14 amino acids long. V lost 7 bases, J lost 5 bases, and 7 bases stayed unmatched. Germline loops: CDR1 SNHLY, CDR2 FYNNEI. Concerning this clone itself: The antigen is unknown.

Primers: 60 Vbeta forward and 13 Jbeta reverse. The method was immunoSEQ multiplex PCR; TCRdb's version includes in-frame clones alone and lacks a portion of them. This listing includes approximately 58,000 clones. This sequence joins TRBV2 and TRBJ1-2; TRBD1 agrees at 10 bases. Sequenced material: PBMCs. This clonotype was obtained from a man aged 18 to 35 in good health and CMV-seropositive. For the CDR3, the DNA is TGTGCCAGCAATTCCGGGACAGGGGAATATGGCTACACCTTC. Its translation is CASNSGTGEYGYTF.